The clone carrying this T cell receptor (beta chain) was picked up many times. The record originates from a study of early T cells in non-severe SARS-CoV-2 infection. This CDR3 comprises 13 residues. Deletions cut 6 bases from V and 5 bases from J, with 13 bases between. Individual cDNA molecules each received unique molecular identifiers attached to them. Each CDR3 protein gets one entry after TCRdb re-called the 5' RACE reads with MiXCR. The table records about 64,000 distinct CDR3 sequences, around 12% of them present only once. The sequencing sample was made of whole blood. The chain employs TRBV12-3 or TRBV12-4 and TRBJ1-1; D may be TRBD1 (5 bases). This clonotype originated in an adult who was a healthcare worker with PCR-confirmed SARS-CoV-2 infection or an uninfected control (not recorded which). The CDR3 nucleotides are TGTGCCAGCAGCTTTCAGGGAAGGACTGAAGCTTTCTTT. This encodes CASSFQGRTEAFF.